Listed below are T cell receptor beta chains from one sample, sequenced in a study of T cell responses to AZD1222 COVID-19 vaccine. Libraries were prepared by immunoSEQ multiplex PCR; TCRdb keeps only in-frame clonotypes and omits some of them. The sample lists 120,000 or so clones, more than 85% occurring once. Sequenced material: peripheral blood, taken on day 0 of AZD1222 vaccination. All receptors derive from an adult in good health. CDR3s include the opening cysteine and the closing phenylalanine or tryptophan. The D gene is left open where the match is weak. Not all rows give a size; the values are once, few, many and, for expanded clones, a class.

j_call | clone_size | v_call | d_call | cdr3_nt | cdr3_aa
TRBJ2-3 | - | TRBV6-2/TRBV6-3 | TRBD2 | TGTGCCAGCAGCTTAGGGACTAGCGGGGCAGATACGCAGTATTTT | CASSLGTSGADTQYF
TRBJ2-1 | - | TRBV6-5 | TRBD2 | TGTGCCAGCAGAAAAAGCGGGGCAAGCAATGAGCAGTTCTTC | CASRKSGASNEQFF
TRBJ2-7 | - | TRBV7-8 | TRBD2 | TGTGCCAGCAGCGCGGGGGGGGACCGCTACGAGCAGTACTTC | CASSAGGDRYEQYF
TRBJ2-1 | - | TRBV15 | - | TGTGCCACCAGCAGAGATAGGCCTGCAGGTGAGCAGTTCTTC | CATSRDRPAGEQFF
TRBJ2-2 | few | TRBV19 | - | TGTGCCAGTAGTAAGGGGAGTAACACCGGGGAGCTGTTTTTT | CASSKGSNTGELFF
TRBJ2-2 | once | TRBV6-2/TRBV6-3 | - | TGTGCCAGCAGTTACTCTACCGACACCGGGGAGCTGTTTTTT | CASSYSTDTGELFF
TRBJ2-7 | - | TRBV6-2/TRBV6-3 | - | TGTGCCAGCAGTCCCCTAGTGACAGCCTACGAGCAGTACTTC | CASSPLVTAYEQYF
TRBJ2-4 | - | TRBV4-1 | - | TGCGCCAGCAGCCAAGGCCAAGCGAGGACAGCCAAAAACATTCAGTACTTC | CASSQGQARTAKNIQYF
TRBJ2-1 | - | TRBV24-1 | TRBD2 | TGTGCCACAGGGCAGGGAGGGACGGATGAGCAGTTCTTC | CATGQGGTDEQFF
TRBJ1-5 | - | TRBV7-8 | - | TGTGCCAGCAGCTTAGCGTTTTTCAGGGACCAGCCCCAGCATTTT | CASSLAFFRDQPQHF
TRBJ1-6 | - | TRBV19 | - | TGTGCCAGTAGTGACCGCCGGGCCTATAATTCACCCCTCCACTTT | CASSDRRAYNSPLHF
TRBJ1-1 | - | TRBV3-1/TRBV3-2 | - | TGTGCCAGCAGCCAAGGTCCCGAGGGTGAAGCTTTCTTT | CASSQGPEGEAFF
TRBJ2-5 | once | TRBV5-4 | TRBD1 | TGTGCCAGCAGCGAACAGGGGGAAATACGGATAGAGACCCAGTACTTC | CASSEQGEIRIETQYF
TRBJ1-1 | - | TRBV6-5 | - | TGTGCCAGCAGTAGGACGGTGAACACTGAAGCTTTCTTT | CASSRTVNTEAFF
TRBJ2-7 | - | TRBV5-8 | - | TGTGCCAGCAGCACCGGGACGGAGAGCTCCTACGAGCAGTACTTC | CASSTGTESSYEQYF
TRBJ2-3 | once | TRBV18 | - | TGTGCCAGCCCACCATCGGCAGGGAGCACAGATACGCAGTATTTT | CASPPSAGSTDTQYF
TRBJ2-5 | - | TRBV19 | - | TGTGCCAGTAGTCCCGTTGGGGCGGGGCTGCAAGAGACCCAGTACTTC | CASSPVGAGLQETQYF
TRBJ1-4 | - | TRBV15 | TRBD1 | TGTGCCACCAGCAGAGGGGCAGGGACAGGGGGCCGAAAACTGTTTTTT | CATSRGAGTGGRKLFF
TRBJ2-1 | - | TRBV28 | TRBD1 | TGTGCCAGCAGTGTCTCCGGGACAGGGGTTCCTGAGAGCTCCTACAATGAGCAGTTCTTC | CASSVSGTGVPESSYNEQFF
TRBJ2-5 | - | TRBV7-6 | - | TGTGCCAGCAGCTTAGAACGCGGGTGGGACCAGTACTTC | CASSLERGWDQYF
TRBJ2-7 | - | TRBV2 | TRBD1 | TGTGCCAGCACCTACGGGACAGGATACGAGCAGTACTTC | CASTYGTGYEQYF
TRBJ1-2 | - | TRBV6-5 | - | TGTGCCAGCAGTTACGGTGCCAGGGATCTTGGCTACACCTTC | CASSYGARDLGYTF
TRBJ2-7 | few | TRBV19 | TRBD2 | TGTGCCAGTAGTATGGGGCTAGCGGTCTACGAGCAGTACTTC | CASSMGLAVYEQYF
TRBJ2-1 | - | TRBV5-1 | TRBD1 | TGCGCCAGCAGCTTGGGGGGACAGTCGTCGGGCAATGAGCAGTTCTTC | CASSLGGQSSGNEQFF
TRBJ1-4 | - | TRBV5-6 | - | TGTGCCAGCAGCTTGTGGGGGGGAACGTTCGGAAAACTGTTTTTT | CASSLWGGTFGKLFF
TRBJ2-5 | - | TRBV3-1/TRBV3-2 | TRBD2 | TGTGCCAGCAGCCGAGCGGGACTCATGCAAGAGACCCAGTACTTC | CASSRAGLMQETQYF
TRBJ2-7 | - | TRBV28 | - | TGTGCCAGCCGACAACCGGGACAATGGGACTTGTGGTACTTC | CASRQPGQWDLWYF
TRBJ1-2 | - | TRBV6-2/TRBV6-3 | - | TGTGCCAGCAGGCCTGACGGGCGCGGCTACACCTTC | CASRPDGRGYTF
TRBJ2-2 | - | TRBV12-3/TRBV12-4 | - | TGTGCCAGCACTAGGGATTCGGCCGGGGAGCTGTTTTTT | CASTRDSAGELFF
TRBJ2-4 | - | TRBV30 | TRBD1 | TGTGCCTGGAGTGGACAGGGAGACATTCAGTACTTC | CAWSGQGDIQYF
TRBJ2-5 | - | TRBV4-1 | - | TGCGCCAGCAGCCGAGGACCTATCGAGACCCAGTACTTC | CASSRGPIETQYF
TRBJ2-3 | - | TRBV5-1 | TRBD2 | TGCGCCAGCAGCCCGGTCCTCATAGCGGGGGGGATCACAGATACGCAGTATTTT | CASSPVLIAGGITDTQYF
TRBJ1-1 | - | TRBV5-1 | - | TGCGCCAGCAGCTTGGTTATGGGGGCGGGCACTGAAGCTTTCTTT | CASSLVMGAGTEAFF
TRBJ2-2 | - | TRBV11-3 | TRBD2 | TGTGCCAGCGGGACTACAGAGGAGCTGTTTTTT | CASGTTEELFF
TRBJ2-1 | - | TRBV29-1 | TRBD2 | TGCAGCGTGGGCAGGTATCTAGCGGCGAATGATGAGCAGTTCTTC | CSVGRYLAANDEQFF
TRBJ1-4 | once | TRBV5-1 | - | TGCGCCAGCAGCGCCACTATAGCCAGAAGGGAAAAACTGTTTTTT | CASSATIARREKLFF
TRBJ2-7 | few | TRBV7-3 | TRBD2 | TGTGCCAGCAGCTTATCGGCGGGGGAAATCTACGAGCAGTACTTC | CASSLSAGEIYEQYF
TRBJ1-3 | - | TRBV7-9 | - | TGTGCCAGCAGCTTAAGTTCTGGAAACACCATATATTTT | CASSLSSGNTIYF
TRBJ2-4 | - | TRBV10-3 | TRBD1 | TGTGCCATCAGTGAGGTGACAGGGGGAACCAAAAACATTCAGTACTTC | CAISEVTGGTKNIQYF
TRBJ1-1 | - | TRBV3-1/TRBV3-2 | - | TGTGCCAGCAGCCCAGTAAAAGCCACTGAAGCTTTCTTT | CASSPVKATEAFF